Below, 18 T cell receptor beta chains from the same sample are listed, as sequenced in a study of vaccination effects on CD4 cells after COVID-19. Antigen-specific CD4+ T cells expanded by the ViraFEST assay with viral peptide pools were then sequenced. After around nine days in culture, the CD4+ T cells were isolated. Recipients of the vaccine had no prior SARS-CoV-2 infection and negative nucleocapsid antibodies. Their antigen targets remain unknown. Only in-frame clones appear in the TCRdb table, and some are missing; sequencing was by immunoSEQ multiplex PCR. This sample has roughly 20,000 clones; almost 70% occur once, and the top ten carry around 10%. Sequencing used CD4+ T cells from PBMCs cultured with HCoV-NL63 spike peptides, obtained before COVID-19 vaccination. The receptor source for this set is a human donor who received a COVID-19 vaccine.

The J gene is TRBJ1-6, the V gene TRBV30; D remains unclear. Germline-derived CDR1 and CDR2 are GTSNPN and SVGIG (reference sequence). V lost 0 bases to trimming and J lost 0 bases, with 15 bases between them. The CDR3 extends over 18 amino acids. CDR3 region: CAWSVWPVESSYNSPLHF. Here the CDR3 DNA reads TGTGCCTGGAGTGTCTGGCCGGTGGAGAGCTCCTATAATTCACCCCTCCACTTT.

The genes are TRBV14 and TRBJ2-3; the match to TRBD2 covers 10 bases. This CDR3 has 15 amino acids. CDR1 and CDR2 (germline): SGHDN, FVKESK. With 4 bases clipped from V and 3 bases from J, the junction kept 4 bases outside the gene matches. DNA for the CDR3: TGTGCCAGCAGCCGAGGACTAGCGGTAACAGATACGCAGTATTTT. This codes for CASSRGLAVTDTQYF.

This chain uses TRBV27 with TRBJ2-7; possibly TRBD1 for D (5 bases). Per the germline V gene, CDR1 is MNHEY and CDR2 is SMNVEV (reference sequence). The CDR3 consists of 15 residues. The V and J ends lost 1 base and 2 bases respectively, with 12 bases between them. CDR3: CASSLLGLAAYEQYF. In nucleotides, the CDR3 is TGTGCCAGCAGTTTATTGGGGCTGGCCGCCTACGAGCAGTACTTC.

The rearrangement links TRBV6-5 to TRBJ1-6, with TRBD1 matching over 8 bases. Germline V lookup: CDR1 MNHEY, CDR2 SVGAGI. There are 16 residues in the CDR3. Unmatched junction bases numbered 8, after V lost 0 bases and J lost 10 bases. CDR3 sequence (DNA): TGTGCCAGCAGTTACTCCGGGACCAGGGGGCCATCACCCCTCCACTTT. It specifies CASSYSGTRGPSPLHF.

This clone was recorded a few times. In DNA, the CDR3 is TGCGCCAGCAGGGACTGGAACACCATATATTTT. Translating gives CASRDWNTIYF. This chain connects TRBV10-2 to TRBJ1-3; D unclear. V was shortened by 6 bases and J by 7 bases, with 7 bases between the two germline ends. The V gene's germline CDR1 is WSHSY and CDR2 SAAADI. This CDR3 has 11 residues.

The chain couples TRBV11-1 to TRBJ1-2; possible D gene TRBD1, 6 bases. Trimming pared 4 bases from V and 5 bases from J, leaving 14 bases between. The CDR3 spans 14 residues. Per germline, CDR1 SGHAT and CDR2 FQDESV (reference sequence). In DNA, the CDR3 is TGTGCCAGCAGCTCCGGGACAACCACATATGGCTACACCTTC. Amino acid sequence: CASSSGTTTYGYTF.

The genes are TRBV12-5 and TRBJ1-5; D is unresolved. Germline CDR1 and CDR2: LGHNT and FRNRAP. This CDR3 is built from 12 residues. Trimming pared 0 bases from V and 5 bases from J, leaving 2 bases between. This chain's CDR3 is CASGLVYQPQHF. CDR3 bases: TGTGCTAGTGGTTTGGTGTATCAGCCCCAGCATTTT.

V is TRBV6-2 or TRBV6-3 and J is TRBJ1-2, with D perhaps matching TRBD1 (5 bases). V was shortened by 4 bases and J by 8 bases, with 14 bases between the two germline ends. Germline CDR1 is MNHEY and CDR2 is SVGEGT. This CDR3 spans 13 amino acids. CDR3: CASSSLGGRGYTF. In DNA form, the CDR3 reads TGTGCCAGCAGTTCCCTGGGGGGTCGGGGCTACACCTTC.

The chain joins TRBV9 to TRBJ2-5; D call uncertain. CDR1 and CDR2 (germline): SGDLS, YYNGEE. The V and J ends lost 0 bases and 1 base respectively, with 7 bases between them. The CDR3 loop spans 14 amino acids. In nucleotides, the CDR3 is TGTGCCAGCAGCGTAGGAACAGCCCAAGAGACCCAGTACTTC. This translates into CASSVGTAQETQYF.

The chain employs TRBV5-4 and TRBJ2-7; TRBD2 matches at 10 bases. The V gene's germline CDR1 is SGHNT and CDR2 YYREEE (reference sequence). V was clipped by 3 bases and J by 4 bases; unmatched bases: 4. CDR3 length: 14 amino acids. The CDR3 loop is CASSSPGLAYEQYF. The CDR3 DNA follows: TGTGCCAGCAGCTCGCCGGGACTAGCGTACGAGCAGTACTTC.

V and J are TRBV4-1 and TRBJ2-2; TRBD1 agrees at 7 bases. There are 15 residues in the CDR3. V lost 4 bases, J lost 2 bases, and 4 bases stayed unmatched. CDR1 is MGHRA, CDR2 YSYEKL, per germline. CDR3 sequence reads: CASSPGTANTGELFF. CDR3 DNA sequence: TGCGCCAGCAGCCCGGGGACAGCAAACACCGGGGAGCTGTTTTTT.

DNA for the CDR3: TGTGCCAGCAGCTTAGGAGGGACAGGGGGAGGAGATACGCAGTATTTT. Encoded protein: CASSLGGTGGGDTQYF. The V gene is TRBV11-3, the J gene TRBJ2-3, with 11 nucleotides matching TRBD1. The germline V gene encodes CDR1 SGHNT and CDR2 YENEEA. V trimming: 1 base; J trimming: 5 bases; junction bases outside the gene matches: 5. This CDR3 region has 16 residues.

The chain combines TRBV18 with TRBJ1-1; a weak D match, TRBD1 (6 bases). CDR3 size: 15 residues. Germline CDR1 reads KGHSH; CDR2 reads LQKENI. V was trimmed by 5 bases and J by 1 base, leaving 14 bases between them. Here the CDR3 DNA reads TGTGCCAGCTCATTCACTATGGACAGGAACACTGAAGCTTTCTTT. It specifies CASSFTMDRNTEAFF.

A few counts support this clone. V is TRBV7-2 and J is TRBJ1-6; the match to TRBD1 covers 7 bases. Germline CDR1 is SGHTA and CDR2 is FQGNSA. Trimming cost V 5 bases and J 13 bases; bases outside gene matches: 20. CDR3 length equals 17 residues. DNA of the CDR3: TGTGCCAGCAGCCCCCTGAGCGGGTCAGGGGGTTCTGGTCCCCTCCACTTT. It specifies CASSPLSGSGGSGPLHF.

This sequence joins TRBV5-1 and TRBJ1-1; tentative D call: TRBD1 (6 bases). Germline V gene lookup returns CDR1 SGHRS and CDR2 YFSETQ. The CDR3 covers 13 residues. V was pared by 0 bases and J by 8 bases, with 11 bases between. The DNA for the CDR3 is TGCGCCAGCAGCTTGGGGGGGACAACCGAAGCTTTCTTT. Protein: CASSLGGTTEAFF.

This chain connects TRBV6-5 to TRBJ2-7, with D unresolved. Germline V gene lookup returns CDR1 MNHEY and CDR2 SVGAGI. The length of the CDR3 is 13 residues. V lost 3 bases, J lost 3 bases, and 9 bases lay in between. CDR3 sequence: CASSYDTSYEQYF. The CDR3, as DNA: TGTGCCAGCAGTTATGACACCAGCTACGAGCAGTACTTC.

This clone is a singleton in its sample. The gene calls are TRBV16 and TRBJ2-7; D gene uncertain. Germline V gives CDR1 KGHSY, CDR2 FQNENV. V was trimmed by 7 bases and J by 3 bases, leaving 13 bases between them. This CDR3 comprises 13 residues. CDR3 amino acids: CASTPYSSYEQYF. In DNA form, the CDR3 reads TGTGCCAGCACCCCCTACAGCAGCTACGAGCAGTACTTC. The full variable domain, rest sourced from reference TRBV16 and TRBJ2-7, is GEEVAQTPKHLVRGEGQKAKLYCAPIKGHSYVFWYQQVLKNEFKFLISFQNENVFDETGMPKERFSAKCLPNSPCSLEIQATKLEDSAVYFCASTPYSSYEQYFGPGTRLTVT.

In this sample, this clone is medium-sized. The V gene is TRBV21-1, the J gene TRBJ2-2. TRBV21-1 is reported as a pseudogene. This CDR3 is 12 amino acids long. The CDR3 loop reads CASSKDHGELFF. The CDR3 DNA sequence: TGTGCCAGCAGCAAAGACCACGGGGAGCTGTTTTTT.